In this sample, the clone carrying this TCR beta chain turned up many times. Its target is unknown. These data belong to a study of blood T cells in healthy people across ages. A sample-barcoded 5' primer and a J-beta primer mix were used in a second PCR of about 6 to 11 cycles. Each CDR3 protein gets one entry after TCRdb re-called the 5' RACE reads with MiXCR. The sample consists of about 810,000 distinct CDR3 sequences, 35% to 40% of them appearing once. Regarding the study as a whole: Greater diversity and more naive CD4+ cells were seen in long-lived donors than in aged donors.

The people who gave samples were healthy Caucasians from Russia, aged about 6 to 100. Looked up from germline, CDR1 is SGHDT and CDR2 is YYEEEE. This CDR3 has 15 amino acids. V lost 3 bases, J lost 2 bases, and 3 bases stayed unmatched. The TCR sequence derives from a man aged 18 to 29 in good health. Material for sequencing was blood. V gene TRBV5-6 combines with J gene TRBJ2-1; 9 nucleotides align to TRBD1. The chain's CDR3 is CASSWGDRAYNEQFF. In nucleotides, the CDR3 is TGTGCCAGCAGCTGGGGGGACAGGGCCTACAATGAGCAGTTCTTC.